The sequence of this T cell receptor beta chain was determined in a study of T cell repertoires in cytomegalovirus infection. Study-level background: From public TCR beta signatures came an indication of both CMV infection and matching HLA type.

CDR3 length: 14 amino acids. V was cut by 2 bases and J by 5 bases, with 12 bases left in between. Study-level results: In two of eight donors, the top clonotype was HLA-C-restricted CMV-specific.

One entry per CDR3 protein, called by TCRdb with MiXCR from the reads. The table has 230,000 or so distinct CDR3 sequences, approximately 15% seen once. Remarks on this clonotype: What it recognizes is unknown.

This clonotype was sampled from a human donor in good health (CMV status not recorded). Some clones in this sample may be carry-over from other donors' samples. The V and J genes are TRBV12-3 or TRBV12-4 and TRBJ1-1; a possible D gene is TRBD1 (5 bases). Sequences were obtained from CD8+ T cells from PBMCs. The CDR3 region has the DNA TGTGCCAGCAGTTTAAGGAGTGGGGGGACTGAAGCTTTCTTT. Residues: CASSLRSGGTEAFF.